The 14 T cell receptor beta chains listed next were all sequenced from one sample in a study of CD8+CD57+ T cells in acquired aplastic anemia. Flow cytometry had shown expanded CD8+CD57+ cells in the patients chosen for sequencing. TCR beta VDJ and CDR3 profiles were obtained from a genomic DNA template. TCRdb fed the reads into MiXCR, producing one record per CDR3 protein. The sample comprises about 240,000 distinct CDR3 sequences, 45% to 50% of which are singletons, and 6.5% to 8% rests with the top ten. Sequencing was carried out using sorted CD4+, CD8+, or CD8+CD57+ T cells (not recorded which) from PBMCs. The receptors shown here come from a human donor with aplastic anemia.

As concerns this clonotype: The junction does not match germline at one end; this may be a read error. The rearrangement joins TRBV5-1 to TRBJ1-4; D is undetermined. Germline V gives CDR1 SGHRS, CDR2 YFSETQ. There are 13 residues in the CDR3. The CDR3 DNA reads TGCGCCAGCTCTCTTTCAACTAGTGAAAAACTGTTTTTT. Its translation: CASSLSTSEKLFF.

Regarding this clonotype: This clone may be a read error of a much larger clone one base away. The chain is built from TRBV4-1 and TRBJ2-7; D is unresolved. This CDR3 is 15 amino acids long. The germline V gene has CDR1 MGHRA and CDR2 YSYEKL. The CDR3 DNA reads as TGCGCCAGCAGCCAAATGGTGCTAAGCTCCTACGAGCAGCACTTC. Amino acid sequence: CASSQMVLSSYEQHF.

The sample holds many counts of this clonotype. The rearrangement uses TRBV7-9 and TRBJ2-1; TRBD2 matches at 8 bases. CDR3 size: 15 residues. V trimming: 4 bases; J trimming: 7 bases; junction bases outside the gene matches: 9. The germline gives CDR1 SEHNR, CDR2 FQNEAQ (reference sequence). The CDR3 is CASSSTGGRENEQFF. The CDR3 bases are TGTGCCAGCAGCTCGACGGGGGGGCGTGAAAATGAGCAGTTCTTC.

CDR3 DNA: TGTGCCAGCAGCCAAGGTCTGGGGCGCGACGACGCTGAAGCTTTCTTT. This gives the protein CASSQGLGRDDAEAFF. The chain employs TRBV3-1 and TRBJ1-1; D may be TRBD1 (5 bases). The V gene's germline CDR1 is LGHDT and CDR2 YNNKEL (reference sequence). The length of the CDR3 is 16 residues. V was clipped by 1 base and J by 6 bases, with 18 bases between them.

The genes are TRBV7-2 and TRBJ2-7; D is possibly TRBD2 (5 bases). CDR3 length: 13 residues. The ends were cut back, 6 bases at V and 6 bases at J, with 15 bases in the middle. Germline V gives CDR1 SGHTA, CDR2 FQGNSA. This CDR3 reads CASSIPRGGEQYF. In DNA, the CDR3 is TGTGCCAGCAGTATCCCACGGGGTGGCGAGCAGTACTTC. The whole variable domain, filled in from reference TRBV7-2 and TRBJ2-7, reads GAGVSQSPSNKVTEKGKDVELRCDPISGHTALYWYRQSLGQGLEFLIYFQGNSAPDKSGLPSDRFSAERTGGSVSTLTIQRTQQEDSAVYLCASSIPRGGEQYFGPGTRLTVT.

Many counts were recorded for this clonotype. The CDR3 spells CATSREGVGYTEAFF. The CDR3 DNA reads TGTGCCACCAGCAGAGAGGGGGTTGGGTACACTGAAGCTTTCTTT. This chain links TRBV15 with TRBJ1-1, with a tentative D call TRBD1 (5 bases). V lost 0 bases and J 3 bases, leaving 11 bases between the germline ends. The CDR3 has 15 residues. Per germline, CDR1 LNHNV and CDR2 YYDKDF (reference sequence).

Note on this clonotype: The conserved phenylalanine or tryptophan is not found at the CDR3 terminus, so this likely reflects a read error. This chain joins TRBV7-3 and TRBJ1-2; TRBD1 aligns across 7 bases. The germline V gene has CDR1 SGHTA and CDR2 FQGTGA. The CDR3 length is 17 residues. V lost 5 bases and J lost 0; bases outside the gene matches: 12. DNA for the CDR3: TGTGCCAGCAGCAGCCACCGGGACAGCGGTTCTAACTATGGCTACACCCTC. It codes for CASSSHRDSGSNYGYTL.

This clonotype appeared a single time. This may stem from a read error, because a much larger clone lies one nucleotide away. The chain has TRBV24-1 and TRBJ1-6; D not resolved. V was trimmed by 6 bases and J by 7 bases, leaving 6 bases between them. The germline gives CDR1 KGHDR, CDR2 SFDVKD. The CDR3 length is 12 residues. The CDR3 sequence: CATSFSNSPLHF. CDR3 nucleotide sequence: TGTGCCACCAGTTTTTCCAATTCACCCCTCCACTTT.

This clonotype was seen many times. The chain recombines TRBV7-2 with TRBJ1-1; D gene uncertain. CDR3 length equals 15 residues. The V end lost 5 bases, the J end lost 4 bases, and 17 bases lay between the germline ends. In germline, CDR1 is SGHTA, CDR2 FQGNSA. Here the CDR3 reads CASSQRRHRGTEAFF. The DNA of the CDR3 is TGTGCCAGCAGCCAACGGAGACACCGGGGCACTGAAGCTTTCTTT.

This clonotype has at least ten counts. CDR3 sequence reads: CSVVLYNEQFF. CDR3 nucleotides: TGCAGCGTTGTCCTATACAATGAGCAGTTCTTC. The V call is TRBV29-1, the J call TRBJ2-1; no firm D call. Germline-derived CDR1 and CDR2 are SQVTM and ANQGSEA. The CDR3 has 11 residues. Trimming shortened V by 4 bases and J by 4 bases, and 5 bases separated the two germline ends.

The chain couples TRBV14 to TRBJ2-3; 12 positions agree with TRBD2. This CDR3 is built from 17 residues. Germline V gives CDR1 SGHDN, CDR2 FVKESK. With V trimmed by 5 bases and J by 2 bases, 8 bases remained unmatched. The CDR3 sequence: CASSFLAGGPNTDTQYF. Written as DNA, the CDR3 is TGTGCCAGCAGCTTTCTAGCGGGGGGGCCGAACACAGATACGCAGTATTTT.

This clonotype was detected ten times or more. The chain uses TRBV6-1 and TRBJ1-6; maybe TRBD1 (6 bases). The CDR3 loop spans 16 amino acids. Trimming cost V 0 bases and J 8 bases, with 14 bases left between them. The germline V gene has CDR1 MNHNS and CDR2 SASEGT. CDR3 nucleotide sequence: TGTGCCAGCAGTGAAGCGATCGGCAGGGGTGATTCACCCCTCCACTTT. It encodes CASSEAIGRGDSPLHF.

Ten or more counts support this clonotype. V is TRBV20-1 and J is TRBJ2-7; TRBD2 matches 8 bases. J gave up 2 bases and V 3 bases, and 9 bases lay outside the gene matches. CDR3 length: 15 amino acids. Germline V lookup: CDR1 DFQATT, CDR2 SNEGSKA (reference sequence). The CDR3 DNA reads TGCAGTGCTAGGGACTACGGGGGGGCGACCTACGAGCAGTACTTC. This translates into CSARDYGGATYEQYF.

The J gene is TRBJ2-5, the V gene TRBV5-5, with D possibly matching TRBD1 (5 bases). This CDR3 has 14 residues. The germline V and J ends were trimmed by 4 bases and 0 bases, with 10 bases remaining between them. In germline, CDR1 is SGHKS, CDR2 YYEKEE (reference sequence). CDR3 loop: CASSPRQYQETQYF. For the CDR3, the DNA is TGTGCCAGCAGCCCCCGACAGTACCAAGAGACCCAGTACTTC.